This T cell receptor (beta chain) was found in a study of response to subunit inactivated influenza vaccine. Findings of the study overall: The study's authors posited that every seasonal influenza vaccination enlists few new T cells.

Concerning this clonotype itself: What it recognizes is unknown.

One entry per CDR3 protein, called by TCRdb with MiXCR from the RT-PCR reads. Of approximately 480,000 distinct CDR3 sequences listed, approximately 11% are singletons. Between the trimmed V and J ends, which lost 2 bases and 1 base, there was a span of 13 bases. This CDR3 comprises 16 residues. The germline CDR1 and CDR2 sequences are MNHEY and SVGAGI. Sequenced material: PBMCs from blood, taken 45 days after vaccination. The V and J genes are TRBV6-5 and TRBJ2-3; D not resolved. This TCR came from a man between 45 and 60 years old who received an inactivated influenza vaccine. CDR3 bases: TGTGCCAGCAGTTACACCAAAACAGCTCGCACAGATACGCAGTATTTT. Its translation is CASSYTKTARTDTQYF.